This T cell receptor beta chain was identified in a study of technical replicates of blood from several donors. Trimming left V 4 bases short and J 3 bases short, with 19 bases between. CDR1 SGHNT and CDR2 YYREEE come from the germline V gene (reference sequence). The CDR3 length is 16 residues. Some clones are missing from TCRdb's copy, which holds only in-frame ones; the method was immunoSEQ multiplex PCR. The data show fewer than 85,000 clones, just under 95% seen once. The clonotype comes from a human donor in good health. The sequenced sample consisted of T cells isolated from PBMCs. The chain links TRBV5-4 to TRBJ1-1; perhaps TRBD1 as D (5 bases). The CDR3 reads CASSPLGRGLDTEAFF. CDR3 DNA: TGTGCCAGCAGCCCTCTGGGAAGGGGTTTGGACACTGAAGCTTTCTTT.